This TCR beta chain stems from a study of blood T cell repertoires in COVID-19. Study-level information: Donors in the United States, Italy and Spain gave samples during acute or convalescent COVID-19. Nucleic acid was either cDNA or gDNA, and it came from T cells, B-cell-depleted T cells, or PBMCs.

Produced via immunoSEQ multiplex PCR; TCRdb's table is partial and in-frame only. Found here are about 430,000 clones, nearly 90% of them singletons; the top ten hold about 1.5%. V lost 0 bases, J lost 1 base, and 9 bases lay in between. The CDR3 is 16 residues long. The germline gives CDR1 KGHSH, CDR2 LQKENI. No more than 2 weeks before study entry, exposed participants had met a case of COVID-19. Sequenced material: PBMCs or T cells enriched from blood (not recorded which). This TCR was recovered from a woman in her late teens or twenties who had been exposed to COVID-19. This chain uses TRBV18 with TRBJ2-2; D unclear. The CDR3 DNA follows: TGTGCCAGCTCACCACCGTTGGGCCAGAACACCGGGGAGCTGTTTTTT. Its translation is CASSPPLGQNTGELFF.